A single sample is the source of the 5 T cell receptor beta chains below, sequenced in a study of technical replicates of blood from several donors. Profiling relied on immunoSEQ multiplex PCR, and the TCRdb table lists in-frame clones only, not all of them. The data show about 79,000 clones, about 91% seen once. The sequencing input was T cells isolated from PBMCs. Every receptor here comes from a human donor in good health. Some clones in this sample may be carry-over from other donors' samples.

This chain links TRBV5-1 with TRBJ2-7; D might be TRBD2 (6 bases). Germline loops: CDR1 SGHRS, CDR2 YFSETQ. This CDR3 spans 14 amino acids. Trimming cost V 4 bases and J 5 bases, with 16 bases left between them. CDR3 amino acids: CASSLETSNDEQYF. For the CDR3, the DNA is TGCGCCAGCAGCCTAGAGACTAGTAACGACGAGCAGTACTTC.

This clone was observed once. The chain combines TRBV2 with TRBJ2-7; 10 nucleotides align to TRBD1. Losses at the gene ends were 8 bases for V and 5 bases for J; bases not matched to a gene: 9. Germline V CDR1 and CDR2: SNHLY, FYNNEI. CDR3 size: 14 residues. Written as DNA, the CDR3 is TGTGCCAGCGGCGAGGGGACAGGGGTCCACGAGCAGTACTTC. Translating it yields CASGEGTGVHEQYF.

The chain couples TRBV5-1 to TRBJ2-7, with 7 bases identical to TRBD1. J lost 0 bases, V lost 4 bases, and 4 bases had no gene match. The CDR3 is made up of 14 amino acids. Germline-derived CDR1 and CDR2 are SGHRS and YFSETQ. The CDR3 sequence is CASSVTGSSYEQYF. The DNA of the CDR3 is TGCGCCAGCAGCGTGACAGGGAGCTCCTACGAGCAGTACTTC.

This chain links TRBV7-9 with TRBJ2-5; 7 bases agree with TRBD2. Germline CDR1 is SEHNR and CDR2 is FQNEAQ (reference sequence). CDR3 length: 15 amino acids. J was trimmed by 2 bases and V by 3 bases; bases with no gene match: 6. CDR3 DNA: TGTGCCAGCAGCTTGCTGCTAGCGGTTCAAGAGACCCAGTACTTC. As protein: CASSLLLAVQETQYF.

The chain combines TRBV2 with TRBJ2-1; 11 nucleotides match TRBD2. CDR1 is SNHLY, CDR2 FYNNEI, per germline. This CDR3 spans 18 amino acids. The trim removed 7 bases at V and 0 bases at J, leaving 11 bases unmatched. CDR3 DNA: TGTGCCAGCACTGGTAGCGGGAGGGGCCCCTTCTCCTACAATGAGCAGTTCTTC. It yields the protein CASTGSGRGPFSYNEQFF.